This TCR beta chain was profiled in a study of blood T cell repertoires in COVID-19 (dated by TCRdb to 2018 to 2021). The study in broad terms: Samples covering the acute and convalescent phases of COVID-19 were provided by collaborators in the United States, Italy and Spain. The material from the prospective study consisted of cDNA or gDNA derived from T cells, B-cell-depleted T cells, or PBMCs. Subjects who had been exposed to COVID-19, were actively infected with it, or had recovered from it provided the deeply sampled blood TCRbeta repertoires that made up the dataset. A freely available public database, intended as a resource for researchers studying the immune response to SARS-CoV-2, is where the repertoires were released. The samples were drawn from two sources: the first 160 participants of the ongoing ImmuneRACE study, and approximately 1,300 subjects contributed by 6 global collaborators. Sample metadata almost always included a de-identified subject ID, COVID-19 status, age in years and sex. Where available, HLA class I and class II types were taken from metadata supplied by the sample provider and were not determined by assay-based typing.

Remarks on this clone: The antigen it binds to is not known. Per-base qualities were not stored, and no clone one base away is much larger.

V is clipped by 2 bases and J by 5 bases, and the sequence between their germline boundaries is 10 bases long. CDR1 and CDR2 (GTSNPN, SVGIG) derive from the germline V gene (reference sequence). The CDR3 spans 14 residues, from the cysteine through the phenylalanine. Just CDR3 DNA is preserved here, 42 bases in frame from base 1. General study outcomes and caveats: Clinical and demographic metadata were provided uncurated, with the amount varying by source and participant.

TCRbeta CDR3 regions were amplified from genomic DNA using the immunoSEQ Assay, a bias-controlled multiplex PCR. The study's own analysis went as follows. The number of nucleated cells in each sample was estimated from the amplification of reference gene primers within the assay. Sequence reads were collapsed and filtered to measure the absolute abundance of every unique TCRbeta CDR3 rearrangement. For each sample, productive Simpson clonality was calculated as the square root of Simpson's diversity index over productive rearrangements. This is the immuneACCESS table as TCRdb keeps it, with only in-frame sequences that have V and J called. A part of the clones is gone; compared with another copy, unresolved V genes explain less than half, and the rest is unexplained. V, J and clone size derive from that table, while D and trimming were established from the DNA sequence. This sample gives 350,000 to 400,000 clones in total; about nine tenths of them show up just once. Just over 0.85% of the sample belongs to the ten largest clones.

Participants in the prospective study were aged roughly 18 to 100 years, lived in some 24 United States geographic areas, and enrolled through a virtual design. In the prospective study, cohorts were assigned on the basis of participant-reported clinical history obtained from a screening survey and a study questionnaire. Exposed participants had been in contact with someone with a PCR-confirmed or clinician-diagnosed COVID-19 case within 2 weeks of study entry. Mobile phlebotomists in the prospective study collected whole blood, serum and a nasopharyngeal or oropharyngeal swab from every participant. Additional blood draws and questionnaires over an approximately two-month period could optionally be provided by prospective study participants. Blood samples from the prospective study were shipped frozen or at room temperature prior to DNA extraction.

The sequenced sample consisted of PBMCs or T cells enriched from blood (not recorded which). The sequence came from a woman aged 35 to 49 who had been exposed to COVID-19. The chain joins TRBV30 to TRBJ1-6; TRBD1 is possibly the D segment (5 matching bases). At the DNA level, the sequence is TGTGCCTGGAGTATCGGGGGGAATAATTCACCCCTCCACTTT. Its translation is CAWSIGGNNSPLHF. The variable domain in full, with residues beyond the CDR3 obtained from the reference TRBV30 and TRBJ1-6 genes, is SQTIHQWPATLVQPVGSPLSLECTVEGTSNPNLYWYRQAAGRGLQLLFYSVGIGQISSEVPQNLSASRPQDRQFILSSKKLLLSDSGFYLCAWSIGGNNSPLHFGNGTRLTVT.